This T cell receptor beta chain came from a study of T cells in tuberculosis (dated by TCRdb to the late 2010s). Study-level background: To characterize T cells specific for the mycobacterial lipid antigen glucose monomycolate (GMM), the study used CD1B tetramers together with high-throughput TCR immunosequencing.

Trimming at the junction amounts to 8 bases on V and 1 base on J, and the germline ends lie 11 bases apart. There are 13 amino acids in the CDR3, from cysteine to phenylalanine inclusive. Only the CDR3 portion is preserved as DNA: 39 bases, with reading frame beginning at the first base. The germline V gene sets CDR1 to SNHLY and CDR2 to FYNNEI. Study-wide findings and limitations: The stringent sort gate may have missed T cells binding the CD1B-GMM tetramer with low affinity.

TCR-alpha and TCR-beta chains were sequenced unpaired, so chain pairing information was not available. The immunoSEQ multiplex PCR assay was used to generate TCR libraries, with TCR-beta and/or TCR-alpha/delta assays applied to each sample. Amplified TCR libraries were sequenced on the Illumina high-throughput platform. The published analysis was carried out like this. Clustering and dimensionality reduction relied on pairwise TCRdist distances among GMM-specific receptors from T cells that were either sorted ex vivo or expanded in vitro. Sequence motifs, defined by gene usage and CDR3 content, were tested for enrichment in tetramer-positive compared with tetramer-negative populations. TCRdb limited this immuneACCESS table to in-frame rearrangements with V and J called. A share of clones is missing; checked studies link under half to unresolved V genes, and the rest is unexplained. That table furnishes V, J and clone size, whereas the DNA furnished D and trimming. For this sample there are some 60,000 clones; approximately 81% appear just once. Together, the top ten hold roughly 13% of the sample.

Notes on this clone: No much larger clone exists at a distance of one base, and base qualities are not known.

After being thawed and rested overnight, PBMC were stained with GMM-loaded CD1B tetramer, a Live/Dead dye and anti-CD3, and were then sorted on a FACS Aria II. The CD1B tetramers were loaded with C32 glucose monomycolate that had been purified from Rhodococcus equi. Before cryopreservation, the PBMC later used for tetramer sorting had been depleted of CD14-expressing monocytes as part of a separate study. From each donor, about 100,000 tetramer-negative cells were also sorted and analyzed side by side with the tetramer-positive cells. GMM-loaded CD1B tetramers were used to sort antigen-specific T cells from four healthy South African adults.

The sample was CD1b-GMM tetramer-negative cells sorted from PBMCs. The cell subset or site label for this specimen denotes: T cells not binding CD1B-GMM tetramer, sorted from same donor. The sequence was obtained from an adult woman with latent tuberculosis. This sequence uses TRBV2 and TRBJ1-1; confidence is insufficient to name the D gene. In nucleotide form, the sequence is TGTGCCAGCCAGGATTGGCCGAACACTGAAGCTTTCTTT. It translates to CASQDWPNTEAFF.